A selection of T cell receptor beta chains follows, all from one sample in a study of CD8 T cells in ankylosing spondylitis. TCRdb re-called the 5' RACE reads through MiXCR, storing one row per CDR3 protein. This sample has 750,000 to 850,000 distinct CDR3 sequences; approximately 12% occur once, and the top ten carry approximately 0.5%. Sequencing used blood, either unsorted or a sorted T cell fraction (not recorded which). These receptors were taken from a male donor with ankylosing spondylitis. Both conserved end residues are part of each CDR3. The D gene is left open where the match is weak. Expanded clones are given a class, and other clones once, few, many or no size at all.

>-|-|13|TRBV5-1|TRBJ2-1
CASSADVTNEQFF
TGCGCCAGCAGCGCGGACGTAACAAATGAGCAGTTCTTC
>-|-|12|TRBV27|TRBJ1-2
CASRQGRGGYTF
TGTGCCAGCAGACAGGGAAGAGGAGGCTACACCTTC
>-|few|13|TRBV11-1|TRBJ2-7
CASSSGVGYEQYF
TGTGCCAGCAGCTCAGGGGTTGGCTACGAGCAGTACTTC
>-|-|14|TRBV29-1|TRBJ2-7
CIAVGVIGSYEQYF
TGCATCGCCGTAGGGGTGATAGGGTCCTACGAGCAGTACTTC
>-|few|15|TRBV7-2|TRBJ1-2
CASSSGWNLNYGYTF
TGTGCCAGCAGCTCTGGGTGGAACCTTAACTATGGCTACACCTTC
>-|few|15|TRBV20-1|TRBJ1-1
CSALRRRGFNTEAFF
TGCAGTGCTTTAAGGCGGCGAGGTTTCAACACTGAAGCTTTCTTT
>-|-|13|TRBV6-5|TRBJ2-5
CASSWLAKETQYF
TGTGCCAGCAGTTGGCTAGCGAAAGAGACCCAGTACTTC
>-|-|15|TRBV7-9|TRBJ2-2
CASSLAEGDTGELFF
TGTGCCAGCAGCTTAGCGGAGGGGGACACCGGGGAGCTGTTTTTT
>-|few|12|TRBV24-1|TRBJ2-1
CATSDLLGEQFF
TGTGCCACCAGTGATTTGTTAGGAGAGCAGTTCTTC
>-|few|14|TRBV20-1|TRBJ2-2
CSAPSASGTGELFF
TGCAGTGCTCCTAGCGCCAGTGGCACCGGGGAGCTGTTTTTT
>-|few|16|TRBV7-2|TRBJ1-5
CASSFFGGGGFQPQHF
TGTGCCAGCAGCTTTTTCGGAGGGGGGGGATTTCAGCCCCAGCATTTT
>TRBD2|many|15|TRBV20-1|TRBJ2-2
CSARDRTSDTGELFF
TGCAGTGCTAGAGATCGGACTAGCGACACCGGGGAGCTGTTTTTT
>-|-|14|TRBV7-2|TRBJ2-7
CASSTQGPLYEQYF
TGTGCCAGCAGCACCCAAGGTCCCCTTTACGAGCAGTACTTC
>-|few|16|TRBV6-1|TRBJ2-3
CASTLPGHLSTDTQYF
TGTGCCAGCACCCTACCAGGGCATCTAAGCACAGATACGCAGTATTTT
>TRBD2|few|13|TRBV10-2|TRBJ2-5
CASCLAGEETQYF
TGCGCCAGCTGCCTAGCGGGAGAAGAGACCCAGTACTTC
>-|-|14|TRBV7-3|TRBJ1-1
CASSLRPGRDEAFF
TGTGCCAGCAGCTTAAGACCCGGACGGGATGAAGCTTTCTTT
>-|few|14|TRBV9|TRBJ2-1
CASSVGARDNEQFF
TGTGCCAGCAGCGTAGGCGCCAGGGACAATGAGCAGTTCTTC
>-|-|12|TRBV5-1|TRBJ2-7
CASRSENYEQYF
TGCGCCAGCAGATCGGAGAACTACGAGCAGTACTTC
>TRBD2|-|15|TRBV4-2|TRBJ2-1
CASSPAGDRANEQFF
TGTGCCAGCAGCCCGGCGGGGGATCGCGCCAATGAGCAGTTCTTC
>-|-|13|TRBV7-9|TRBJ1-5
CASSHGSGQPQHF
TGTGCCAGCAGCCACGGGAGCGGCCAGCCCCAGCATTTT
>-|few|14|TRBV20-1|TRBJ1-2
CSARDRGSNYGYTF
TGCAGTGCTAGAGACAGGGGAAGTAACTATGGCTACACCTTC
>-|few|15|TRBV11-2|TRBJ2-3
CASSQYRENADTQYF
TGTGCCAGCAGCCAATACAGGGAAAACGCAGATACGCAGTATTTT
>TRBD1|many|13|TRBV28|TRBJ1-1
CATRAGGITEAFF
TGTGCCACCCGGGCAGGGGGAATCACTGAAGCTTTCTTT
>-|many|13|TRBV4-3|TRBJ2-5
CASSRFRTETQYF
TGCGCCAGCAGCCGGTTTCGGACGGAGACCCAGTACTTC
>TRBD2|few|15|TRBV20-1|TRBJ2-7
CSARASGRARYEQYF
TGCAGTGCTAGAGCCAGCGGGAGGGCCCGGTACGAGCAGTACTTC
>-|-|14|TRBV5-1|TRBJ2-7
CASSTNRLRKEQYF
TGCGCCAGCAGTACAAACAGGCTAAGGAAAGAGCAGTACTTC
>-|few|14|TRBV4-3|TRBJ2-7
CASSQVGGTYEQYF
TGCGCCAGCAGCCAAGTTGGGGGAACCTACGAGCAGTACTTC
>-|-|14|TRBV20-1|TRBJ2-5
CSAREAQRQETQYF
TGCAGTGCTAGAGAGGCTCAAAGGCAAGAGACCCAGTACTTC
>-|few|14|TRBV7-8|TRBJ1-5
CASSLSGAEQPQHF
TGTGCCAGCAGCTTATCCGGGGCCGAACAGCCCCAGCATTTT